This T cell receptor beta chain was captured by sequencing in a study of blood T cell repertoires in COVID-19. Turning to the study itself: The samples span acute and convalescent COVID-19 from the United States, Italy and Spain. The cDNA or gDNA used as material had been derived from T cells, B-cell-depleted T cells, or PBMCs.

Trimming took 0 bases from V and 3 from J, leaving 9 bases between them. The CDR3 length is 14 residues. The V gene's germline CDR1 is SGHRS and CDR2 YFSETQ. Original processing methods: Amplification of reference gene primers provided the estimated nucleated cell counts. Assay used: immunoSEQ multiplex PCR; TCRdb lists only in-frame clones, some missing. The V and J calls and clone size come from that table; D and trimming were worked out from the DNA. The sample records some 210,000 clones, around nine tenths being singletons. Material for sequencing was peripheral blood. The rearrangement joins TRBV5-1 to TRBJ2-5, with D possibly TRBD2 on 5 matching bases. The sequence derives from a woman in her forties with acute or convalescent COVID-19. CDR3 protein: CASSLAPGKETQYF. CDR3 nucleotides: TGCGCCAGCAGCTTGGCTCCGGGAAAAGAGACCCAGTACTTC.